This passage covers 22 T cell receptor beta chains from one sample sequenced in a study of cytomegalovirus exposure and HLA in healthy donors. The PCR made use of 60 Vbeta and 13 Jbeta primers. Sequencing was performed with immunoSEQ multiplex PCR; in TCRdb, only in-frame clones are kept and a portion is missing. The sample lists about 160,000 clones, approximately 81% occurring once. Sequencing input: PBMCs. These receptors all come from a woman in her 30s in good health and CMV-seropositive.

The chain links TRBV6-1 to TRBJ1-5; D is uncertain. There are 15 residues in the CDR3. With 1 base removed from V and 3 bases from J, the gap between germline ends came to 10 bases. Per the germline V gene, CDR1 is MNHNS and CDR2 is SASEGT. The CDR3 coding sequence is TGTGCCAGCAGTGAAGGGGGAGAGTACAATCAGCCCCAGCATTTT. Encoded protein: CASSEGGEYNQPQHF.

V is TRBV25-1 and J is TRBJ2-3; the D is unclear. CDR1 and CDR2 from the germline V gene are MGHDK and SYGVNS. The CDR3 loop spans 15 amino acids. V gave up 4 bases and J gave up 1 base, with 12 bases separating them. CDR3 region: CASSGRWAGTDTQYF. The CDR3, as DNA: TGTGCCAGCAGTGGTCGTTGGGCAGGCACAGATACGCAGTATTTT.

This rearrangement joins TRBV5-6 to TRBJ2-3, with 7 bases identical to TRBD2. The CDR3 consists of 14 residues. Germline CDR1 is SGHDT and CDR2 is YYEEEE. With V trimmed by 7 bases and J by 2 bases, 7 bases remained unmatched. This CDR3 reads CASARRGNTDTQYF. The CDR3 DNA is TGTGCCAGCGCTAGGCGGGGGAACACAGATACGCAGTATTTT.

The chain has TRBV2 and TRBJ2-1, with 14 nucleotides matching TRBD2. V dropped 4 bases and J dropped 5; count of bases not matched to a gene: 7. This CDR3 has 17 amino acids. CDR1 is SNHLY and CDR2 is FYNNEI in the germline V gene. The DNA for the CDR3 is TGTGCCAGCAGTGGACTAGCGGGGGGGCCGGACGACAATGAGCAGTTCTTC. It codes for CASSGLAGGPDDNEQFF.

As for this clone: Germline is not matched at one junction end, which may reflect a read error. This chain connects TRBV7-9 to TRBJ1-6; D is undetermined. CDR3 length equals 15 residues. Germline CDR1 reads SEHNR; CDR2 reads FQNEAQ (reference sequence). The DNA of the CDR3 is TGTTCCAGCAACAAAAGGAGCTCCTATAATTCACCCCTCCACTTT. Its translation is CSSNKRSSYNSPLHF. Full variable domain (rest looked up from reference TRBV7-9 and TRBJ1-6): DTGVSQNPRHKITKRGQNVTFRCDPISEHNRLYWYRQTLGQGPEFLTYFQNEAQLEKSRLLSDRFSAERPKGSFSTLEIQRTEQGDSAMYLCSSNKRSSYNSPLHFGNGTRLTVT.

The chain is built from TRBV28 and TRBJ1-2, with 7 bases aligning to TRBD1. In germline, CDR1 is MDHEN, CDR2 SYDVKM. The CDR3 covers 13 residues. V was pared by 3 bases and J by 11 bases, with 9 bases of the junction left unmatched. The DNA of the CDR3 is TGTGCCAGCAGTTTCGGGACAGTTTGGGTTTACACCTTC. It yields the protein CASSFGTVWVYTF.

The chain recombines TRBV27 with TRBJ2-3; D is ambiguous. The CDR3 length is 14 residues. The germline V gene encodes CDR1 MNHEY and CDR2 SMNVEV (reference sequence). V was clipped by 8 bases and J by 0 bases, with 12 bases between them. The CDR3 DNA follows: TGTGCCAGCTGCAGCCAGGTTAGCACAGATACGCAGTATTTT. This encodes CASCSQVSTDTQYF.

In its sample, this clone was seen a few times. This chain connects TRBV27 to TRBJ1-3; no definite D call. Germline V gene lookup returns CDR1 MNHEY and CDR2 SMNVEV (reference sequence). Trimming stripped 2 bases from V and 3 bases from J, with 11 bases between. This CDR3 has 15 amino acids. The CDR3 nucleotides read TGTGCCAGCAGTTTAATGGGGAGCATTGGAAACACCATATATTTT. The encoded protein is CASSLMGSIGNTIYF.

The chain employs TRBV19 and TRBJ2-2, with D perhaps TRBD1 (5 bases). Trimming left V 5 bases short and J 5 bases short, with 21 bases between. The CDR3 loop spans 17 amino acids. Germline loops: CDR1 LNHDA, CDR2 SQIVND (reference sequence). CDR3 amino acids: CASSPGWGPEVTGELFF. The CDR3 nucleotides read TGTGCCAGTAGTCCTGGCTGGGGCCCAGAGGTGACCGGGGAGCTGTTTTTT.

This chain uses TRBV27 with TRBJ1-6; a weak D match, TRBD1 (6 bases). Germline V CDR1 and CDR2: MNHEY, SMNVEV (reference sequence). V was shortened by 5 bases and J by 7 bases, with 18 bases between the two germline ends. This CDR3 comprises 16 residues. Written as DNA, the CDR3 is TGTGCCAGCAGTGCATTGGGGGCTCGGTGGAATTCACCCCTCCACTTT. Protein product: CASSALGARWNSPLHF.

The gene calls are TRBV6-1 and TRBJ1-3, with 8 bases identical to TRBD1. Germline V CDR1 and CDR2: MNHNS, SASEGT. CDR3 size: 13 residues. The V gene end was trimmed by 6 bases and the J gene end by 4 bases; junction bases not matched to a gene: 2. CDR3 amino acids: CASRRTGGNTIYF. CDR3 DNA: TGTGCCAGCAGACGGACAGGGGGAAACACCATATATTTT.

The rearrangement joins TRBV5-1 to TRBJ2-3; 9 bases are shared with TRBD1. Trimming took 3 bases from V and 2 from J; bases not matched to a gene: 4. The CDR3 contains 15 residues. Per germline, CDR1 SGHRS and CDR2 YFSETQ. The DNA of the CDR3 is TGCGCCAGCAGCTACTACAGGGGGCTCACAGATACGCAGTATTTT. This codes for CASSYYRGLTDTQYF.

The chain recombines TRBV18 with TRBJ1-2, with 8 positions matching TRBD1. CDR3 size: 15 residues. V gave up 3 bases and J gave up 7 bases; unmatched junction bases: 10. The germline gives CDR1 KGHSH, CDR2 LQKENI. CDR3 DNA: TGTGCCAGCTCACCCTTCGGACAGGGTAGAATTGGCTACACCTTC. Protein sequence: CASSPFGQGRIGYTF.

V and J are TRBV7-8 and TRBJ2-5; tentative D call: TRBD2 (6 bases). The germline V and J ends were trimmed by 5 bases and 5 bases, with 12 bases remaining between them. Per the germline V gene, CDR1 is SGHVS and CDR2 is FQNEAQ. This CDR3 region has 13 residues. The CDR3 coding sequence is TGTGCCAGCAGCCCCGTTGGGGGGGAGACCCAGTACTTC. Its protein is CASSPVGGETQYF. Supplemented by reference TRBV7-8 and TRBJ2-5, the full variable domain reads GAGVSQSPRYKVAKRGQDVALRCDPISGHVSLFWYQQALGQGPEFLTYFQNEAQLDKSGLPSDRFFAERPEGSVSTLKIQRTQQEDSAVYLCASSPVGGETQYFGPGTRLLVL.

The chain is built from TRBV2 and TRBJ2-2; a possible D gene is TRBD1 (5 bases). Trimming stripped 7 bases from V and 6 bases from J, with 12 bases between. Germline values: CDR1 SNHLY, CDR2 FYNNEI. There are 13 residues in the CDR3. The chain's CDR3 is CASKGLVSGELFF. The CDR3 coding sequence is TGTGCCAGCAAGGGGCTAGTATCCGGGGAGCTGTTTTTT.

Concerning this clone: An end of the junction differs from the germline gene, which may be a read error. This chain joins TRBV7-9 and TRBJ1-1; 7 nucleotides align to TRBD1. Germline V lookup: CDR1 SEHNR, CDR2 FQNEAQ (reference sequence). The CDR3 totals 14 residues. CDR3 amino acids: CANSEGQTNTEAFF. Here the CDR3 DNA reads TGTGCCAACAGCGAGGGACAGACGAACACTGAAGCTTTCTTT. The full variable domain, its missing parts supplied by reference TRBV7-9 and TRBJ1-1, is DTGVSQNPRHKITKRGQNVTFRCDPISEHNRLYWYRQTLGQGPEFLTYFQNEAQLEKSRLLSDRFSAERPKGSFSTLEIQRTEQGDSAMYLCANSEGQTNTEAFFGQGTRLTVV.

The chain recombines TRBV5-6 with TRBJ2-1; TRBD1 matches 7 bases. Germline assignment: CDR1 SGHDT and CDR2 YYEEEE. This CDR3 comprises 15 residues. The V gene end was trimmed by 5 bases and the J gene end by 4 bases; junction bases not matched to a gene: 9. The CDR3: CASSLLDRLYNEQFF. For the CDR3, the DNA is TGTGCCAGCAGTCTTCTGGACAGGCTTTACAATGAGCAGTTCTTC.

DNA of the CDR3: TGCGCCAGCGGGTCTACCCCAGGGATCTCTTCCTACGAGCAGTACTTC. It specifies CASGSTPGISSYEQYF. This sequence joins TRBV5-1 and TRBJ2-7; possible D gene TRBD1, 5 bases. The CDR3 loop spans 16 amino acids. The V end was cut by 7 bases, the J end by 1 base, with 21 bases between. In germline, CDR1 is SGHRS, CDR2 YFSETQ.

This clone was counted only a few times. The CDR3: CASSRGRTSGGAETQYF. CDR3 nucleotides: TGTGCCAGCAGCCGGGGACGGACTAGCGGGGGGGCAGAGACCCAGTACTTC. The V and J genes are TRBV7-2 and TRBJ2-5, with 15 bases that match TRBD2. V shed 5 bases and J 4 bases; nucleotides not matched to a gene: 8. CDR3 length: 17 residues. From germline, CDR1 is SGHTA and CDR2 FQGNSA.

The CDR3 DNA sequence: TGTGCCAGCAGCCCACAGGGGCAACAGCCCCAGCATTTT. This codes for CASSPQGQQPQHF. The chain is built from TRBV7-2 and TRBJ1-5; 7 bases line up with TRBD1. The V and J ends lost 5 bases and 7 bases, in that order; junction bases with no gene match: 5. CDR3 length equals 13 residues. Germline V gene data show CDR1 as SGHTA and CDR2 as FQGNSA.

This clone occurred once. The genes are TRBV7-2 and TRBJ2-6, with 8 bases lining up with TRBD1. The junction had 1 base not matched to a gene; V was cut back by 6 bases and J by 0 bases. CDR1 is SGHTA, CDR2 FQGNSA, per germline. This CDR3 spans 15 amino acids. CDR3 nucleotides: TGTGCCAGCAGAACAGGGGGCTCTGGGGCCAACGTCCTGACTTTC. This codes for CASRTGGSGANVLTF.

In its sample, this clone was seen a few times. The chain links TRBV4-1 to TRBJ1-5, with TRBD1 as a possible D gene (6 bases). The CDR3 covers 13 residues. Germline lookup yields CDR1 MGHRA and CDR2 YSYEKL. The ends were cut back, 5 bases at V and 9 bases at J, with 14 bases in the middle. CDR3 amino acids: CASSTHRVAPQHF. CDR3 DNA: TGCGCCAGCAGCACTCACAGGGTTGCGCCCCAGCATTTT.